This T cell receptor (beta chain) originates from a study of T cell clonotyping in hematopoietic cell transplantation. Study outcomes and limitations: CD4 and CD8 repertoire contributions could not be separated without sorting. Pathologically expanded recipient clonotypes increased progressively from day 30 to day 180 as diversity fell.

Produced via immunoSEQ multiplex PCR; TCRdb's table is partial and in-frame only. Of about 20,000 clones detected, roughly 90% appear once; the ten largest clones hold roughly 3.5%. Only one count was recorded for this clone. The antigen is not known. Time point reported: recipient sample about 28 days before transplant, after cytoreduction. Germline CDR1 reads SNHLY; CDR2 reads FYNNEI. V shed 5 bases and J 8 bases; nucleotides not matched to a gene: 11. There are 14 residues in the CDR3. Sequencing was performed on peripheral blood mononuclear cells, taken before stem cell transplant. This rearrangement joins TRBV2 to TRBJ1-2, with 7 positions matching TRBD1. The TCR originated in a man between 18 and 35 years old with biphenotypic leukemia. Some clones in this sample may be carry-over from other donors' samples. This CDR3 reads CASSPGQAGGGYTF. In nucleotides, the CDR3 is TGTGCCAGCAGTCCTGGACAGGCAGGTGGAGGCTACACCTTC.